These 24 T cell receptor beta chains share one sample of origin, sequenced in a study of response to subunit inactivated influenza vaccine. TCRdb re-analysed the RT-PCR reads in MiXCR, keeping a single row per CDR3 protein. The table shows 800,000 to 1,000,000 distinct CDR3 sequences, with about 20% occurring only once. The starting material was PBMCs from blood, obtained more than 4 days after vaccination. These receptors were collected from a man aged 45-65 years who received an inactivated influenza vaccine.

This clonotype was seen only a few times. This chain uses TRBV3-1 with TRBJ2-5; 7 nucleotides align to TRBD2. Trimming took 4 bases from V and 0 from J; bases not matched to a gene: 5. The CDR3 is 15 amino acids. Germline values: CDR1 LGHDT, CDR2 YNNKEL (reference sequence). The CDR3 DNA reads as TGTGCCAGCAGCCCGTTACTAGCGAACCAAGAGACCCAGTACTTC. Translation: CASSPLLANQETQYF.

This clonotype was detected a few times. This chain connects TRBV28 to TRBJ2-3; a weak D match, TRBD2 (6 bases). The CDR3 runs to 14 residues. Germline lookup yields CDR1 MDHEN and CDR2 SYDVKM. The V end was cut by 10 bases, the J end by 4 bases, with 18 bases between. The CDR3 is CAIRSRGGPDTQYF. For the CDR3, the DNA is TGTGCCATCCGTTCGCGGGGCGGGCCAGATACGCAGTATTTT.

In this sample, this clonotype turned up a few times. The J gene is TRBJ2-1, the V gene TRBV13; 9 bases agree with TRBD2. The CDR3 loop spans 17 amino acids. Germline V lookup: CDR1 PRHDT, CDR2 FYEKMQ (reference sequence). Trimming at V came to 4 bases and at J to 2 bases, leaving 9 bases not matched to a gene. For the CDR3, the DNA is TGTGCCAGCAGCTCCCACCTTAGCGGGGGAACCTACAATGAGCAGTTCTTC. Protein product: CASSSHLSGGTYNEQFF.

This clonotype has a count of ten or more. One junction end does not reproduce the germline sequence, and a read error may be involved. The chain combines TRBV5-1 with TRBJ2-1, with D possibly being TRBD2 (5 bases). Germline CDR1 and CDR2: SGHRS and YFSETQ. This CDR3 has 15 residues. Written as DNA, the CDR3 is TGTGCCAGCAGTTTGGGGAGCGGCTCCTACAATGAGCAGTTCTTC. This codes for CASSLGSGSYNEQFF.

This clonotype was seen ten or more times. The CDR3 sequence: CSAREGLRRTDTQYF. In DNA, the CDR3 is TGCAGTGCTAGAGAAGGTTTGAGACGCACAGATACGCAGTATTTT. This rearrangement joins TRBV20-1 to TRBJ2-3; D remains unclear. Germline values: CDR1 DFQATT, CDR2 SNEGSKA (reference sequence). The ends were cut back, 0 bases at V and 1 base at J, with 11 bases in the middle. CDR3 length: 15 amino acids.

This clonotype has a handful of counts. The rearrangement links TRBV7-3 to TRBJ2-3, with 9 bases matching TRBD2. This CDR3 is built from 15 residues. J was trimmed by 7 bases and V by 5 bases; bases with no gene match: 10. Germline V gene lookup returns CDR1 SGHTA and CDR2 FQGTGA. The DNA of the CDR3 is TGTGCCAGCAGCCCCTCAGCGGGAGGTGCATATACGCAGTATTTT. This translates into CASSPSAGGAYTQYF. The variable domain in full, with the rest retrieved from reference TRBV7-3 and TRBJ2-3, is GAGVSQTPSNKVTEKGKYVELRCDPISGHTALYWYRQSLGQGPEFLIYFQGTGAADDSGLPNDRFFAVRPEGSVSTLKIQRTERGDSAVYLCASSPSAGGAYTQYFGPGTRLTVL.

DNA for the CDR3: TGCAGTGCAGACCGTCGAGGACAGGGGGGTCAGTACTTC. Translated, it gives CSADRRGQGGQYF. This chain links TRBV20-1 with TRBJ2-7, with 10 bases matching TRBD1. This CDR3 comprises 13 residues. Germline values: CDR1 DFQATT, CDR2 SNEGSKA (reference sequence). Trimming at V came to 6 bases and at J to 10 bases, leaving 12 bases not matched to a gene.

This clonotype was counted ten times or more. The chain employs TRBV4-2 and TRBJ2-7; 10 bases fit TRBD1. Germline V gives CDR1 LGHNA, CDR2 YNFKEQ. This CDR3 is 15 amino acids long. V gave up 0 bases and J gave up 6 bases; unmatched junction bases: 5. CDR3 in DNA: TGTGCCAGCAGCCAAGATTCGACAGGGGGCCTCGAGCAGTACTTC. Protein: CASSQDSTGGLEQYF.

The CDR3 DNA reads TGCGCCAGCAGCTTGGTGCAGGGTTACCACGAGCAGTACTTC. Translation: CASSLVQGYHEQYF. The V call is TRBV5-1, the J call TRBJ2-7, with a tentative D call TRBD1 (5 bases). V shed 0 bases and J shed 5 bases, with 12 bases lying between them. Germline loops: CDR1 SGHRS, CDR2 YFSETQ. The CDR3 runs to 14 residues.

This clonotype showed up many times. V is TRBV7-2 and J is TRBJ2-5; D possibly corresponds to TRBD2 (5 bases). Trimming removed 7 bases at V and 7 bases at J, with 10 bases between. The CDR3 covers 11 residues. CDR1 and CDR2 (germline): SGHTA, FQGNSA. CDR3 sequence reads: CASTEGMTQYF. For the CDR3, the DNA is TGTGCCAGCACCGAGGGTATGACCCAGTACTTC.

This chain uses TRBV9 with TRBJ2-3; the match to TRBD2 covers 11 bases. V trimming: 3 bases; J trimming: 5 bases; junction bases outside the gene matches: 5. In germline, CDR1 is SGDLS, CDR2 YYNGEE. The CDR3 has 15 amino acids. CDR3 residues: CASSALAGGQDTQYF. As DNA, the CDR3 is TGTGCCAGCAGCGCCTTAGCGGGGGGGCAAGATACGCAGTATTTT.

This clonotype was seen a few times. The chain employs TRBV5-1 and TRBJ2-7; D might be TRBD1 or TRBD2, each matching 5 bases. V was clipped by 0 bases and J by 3 bases, with 10 bases between them. This CDR3 spans 14 amino acids. Germline lookup yields CDR1 SGHRS and CDR2 YFSETQ. CDR3 DNA sequence: TGCGCCAGCAGCTTGGTCGGGGCGTTCTACGAGCAGTACTTC. As protein: CASSLVGAFYEQYF.

The chain combines TRBV14 with TRBJ2-5; D may be TRBD1 (6 bases). Trimming stripped 2 bases from V and 4 bases from J, with 11 bases between. The germline V gene encodes CDR1 SGHDN and CDR2 FVKESK. CDR3 length equals 14 residues. The CDR3 DNA follows: TGTGCCAGCAGCCAATACAGGGCACGAGAGACCCAGTACTTC. Protein: CASSQYRARETQYF.

This clonotype showed up just a few times. The chain is built from TRBV6-2 or TRBV6-3 and TRBJ2-1; D could derive from TRBD1 or TRBD2 (6 bases each). Trimming left V 0 bases short and J 7 bases short, with 10 bases between. The CDR3 runs 14 residues. Germline CDR1 MNHEY, CDR2 SVGEGT. This CDR3 reads CASSYSRGVNEQFF. The CDR3 DNA reads TGTGCCAGCAGTTACTCGAGGGGGGTAAATGAGCAGTTCTTC.

This rearrangement joins TRBV24-1 to TRBJ2-1; 8 nucleotides match TRBD1. The germline V gene has CDR1 KGHDR and CDR2 SFDVKD. V dropped 2 bases and J dropped 3; count of bases not matched to a gene: 14. The CDR3 length is 19 residues. The CDR3 loop reads CATSDSGFEGTGGYNEQFF. Here the CDR3 DNA reads TGTGCCACCAGTGATTCGGGGTTTGAGGGGACAGGCGGCTACAATGAGCAGTTCTTC.

This clonotype was seen a few times. In nucleotides, the CDR3 is TGTGCCAGCAGCCAAGATAGGGGGACAAGGGGAATGGGCGAGCAGTACTTC. This gives the protein CASSQDRGTRGMGEQYF. The V gene is TRBV4-2, the J gene TRBJ2-7, with a weak D call TRBD1 (6 bases). V was pared by 0 bases and J by 6 bases, with 21 bases between. Germline V gives CDR1 LGHNA, CDR2 YNFKEQ. CDR3 length equals 17 residues.

This clonotype was observed a handful of times. V and J are TRBV6-2 or TRBV6-3 and TRBJ2-1; D might be TRBD2 (5 bases). The CDR3 is 15 amino acids. The germline V gene encodes CDR1 MNHEY and CDR2 SVGEGT. The V and J ends lost 8 bases and 9 bases respectively, with 23 bases between them. The CDR3 sequence: CASSKVGVRFGEQFF. The CDR3 DNA reads TGTGCCAGCTCAAAAGTCGGGGTTCGGTTTGGTGAGCAGTTCTTC.

This chain joins TRBV9 and TRBJ2-1; D is undetermined. CDR3 length: 13 amino acids. Germline V gives CDR1 SGDLS, CDR2 YYNGEE. V dropped 0 bases and J dropped 8 bases, with 9 bases sitting between them. CDR3 in amino acids: CASSVEDGYEQFF. As DNA, the CDR3 is TGTGCCAGCAGCGTAGAGGACGGGTATGAGCAGTTCTTC.

This chain connects TRBV11-2 to TRBJ2-3; 10 nucleotides agree with TRBD2. V shed 0 bases and J 1 base; nucleotides not matched to a gene: 13. CDR3 length equals 20 residues. Germline V gene sequence: CDR1 SGHAT, CDR2 FQNNGV. Here the CDR3 DNA reads TGTGCCAGCAGCTTAGATTCTCGAGGAGTGGGGACTAGCGGCACAGATACGCAGTATTTT. Its translation is CASSLDSRGVGTSGTDTQYF.

This chain joins TRBV7-9 and TRBJ2-1; TRBD2 agrees at 11 bases. Germline trimming cut 7 bases from V and 7 bases from J; bases unmatched to any gene: 6. Germline lookup yields CDR1 SEHNR and CDR2 FQNEAQ (reference sequence). The CDR3 consists of 14 residues. As DNA, the CDR3 is TGTGCCAGCACCAAGGGACTAGCGGAAAATGAGCAGTTCTTC. Its translation is CASTKGLAENEQFF.

This chain joins TRBV7-9 and TRBJ2-3; unclear D gene. V gave up 3 bases and J gave up 6 bases, with 10 bases separating them. Germline V gene data show CDR1 as SEHNR and CDR2 as FQNEAQ (reference sequence). The CDR3 extends over 13 amino acids. The CDR3 is CASSFGYQDTQYF. The CDR3 bases are TGTGCCAGCAGCTTCGGCTACCAGGATACGCAGTATTTT.

J is TRBJ2-5 and V is TRBV3-1; 8 nucleotides line up with TRBD2. CDR1 LGHDT and CDR2 YNNKEL come from the germline V gene (reference sequence). The CDR3 runs 15 residues. V trimming: 4 bases; J trimming: 5 bases; junction bases outside the gene matches: 9. In DNA form, the CDR3 reads TGTGCCAGCAGCCCAGAGGCGGGGGGACGGGAGACCCAGTACTTC. This translates into CASSPEAGGRETQYF.

V is TRBV27 and J is TRBJ2-3; 11 nucleotides match TRBD2. This CDR3 comprises 16 residues. Germline V gene lookup returns CDR1 MNHEY and CDR2 SMNVEV (reference sequence). The V gene end was trimmed by 5 bases and the J gene end by 4 bases; junction bases not matched to a gene: 8. CDR3 protein: CASSQVAGGPADTQYF. CDR3 bases: TGTGCCAGCAGTCAAGTAGCGGGAGGGCCAGCAGATACGCAGTATTTT.

This chain links TRBV2 with TRBJ1-5, with 8 positions matching TRBD1. Unmatched junction bases numbered 10, after V lost 8 bases and J lost 7 bases. This CDR3 is 14 amino acids long. From germline, CDR1 is SNHLY and CDR2 FYNNEI. Here the CDR3 DNA reads TGTGCCAGCCGCTGGACAGGGCAGGAGCAGCCCCAGCATTTT. It translates to CASRWTGQEQPQHF.